The 31 T cell receptor beta chains listed next were all sequenced from one sample in a study of cytomegalovirus exposure and HLA in healthy donors. Vbeta (60) and Jbeta (13) primers were used in the PCR. The table came from immunoSEQ multiplex PCR; TCRdb's copy has only in-frame clones and leaves some out. The sample lists fewer than 250,000 clones; approximately 79% were seen once. The sample taken for sequencing was PBMCs. These receptors all come from a woman between 18 and 30 years old in good health and CMV-seronegative.

This sequence joins TRBV6-5 and TRBJ2-5; TRBD2 is a possible D gene (7 bases). There are 14 residues in the CDR3. V lost 7 bases to trimming and J lost 2 bases, with 14 bases between them. Germline assignment: CDR1 MNHEY and CDR2 SVGAGI. Here the CDR3 reads CASTRRGGQETQYF. DNA of the CDR3: TGTGCCAGCACCAGGAGGGGGGGGCAAGAGACCCAGTACTTC.

The chain joins TRBV7-6 to TRBJ2-3, with no clear D. The germline gives CDR1 SGHVS, CDR2 FNYEAQ. The CDR3 spans 12 residues. Trimming removed 1 base at V and 7 bases at J, with 6 bases between. The chain's CDR3 is CASSLESHTQYF. CDR3 nucleotide sequence: TGTGCCAGCAGCTTAGAAAGCCATACGCAGTATTTT.

This rearrangement joins TRBV2 to TRBJ1-5, with 7 bases identical to TRBD1. CDR3 size: 15 residues. Germline V gene data show CDR1 as SNHLY and CDR2 as FYNNEI. J gave up 1 base and V 7 bases, and 7 bases lay outside the gene matches. CDR3 residues: CASTGTEASNQPQHF. The CDR3 coding sequence is TGTGCCAGCACTGGGACAGAGGCGAGCAATCAGCCCCAGCATTTT.

The chain is built from TRBV6-6 and TRBJ2-5, with D possibly being TRBD1 (6 bases). The V end was cut by 6 bases, the J end by 2 bases, with 13 bases between. Germline V CDR1 and CDR2: MNHNY, SVGAGI (reference sequence). This CDR3 comprises 14 residues. The CDR3 nucleotides read TGTGCCAGCAGGTGGACAGCTTTTCAAGAGACCCAGTACTTC. Protein sequence: CASRWTAFQETQYF.

V gene TRBV30 combines with J gene TRBJ1-1; D call uncertain. CDR1 and CDR2 (germline): GTSNPN, SVGIG (reference sequence). V was shortened by 3 bases and J by 3 bases, with 8 bases between the two germline ends. The CDR3 is 12 residues long. This CDR3 reads CAWSYGDTEAFF. The CDR3 bases are TGTGCCTGGAGCTACGGAGACACTGAAGCTTTCTTT.

The chain links TRBV7-9 to TRBJ2-7; possibly TRBD2 for D (6 bases). Between the trimmed V and J ends, which lost 4 bases and 4 bases, there was a span of 17 bases. This CDR3 is built from 15 residues. Germline loops: CDR1 SEHNR, CDR2 FQNEAQ (reference sequence). The CDR3: CASSSTGGGAYEQYF. As DNA, the CDR3 is TGTGCCAGCAGCTCAACCGGTGGCGGGGCTTACGAGCAGTACTTC.

This chain connects TRBV19 to TRBJ2-4, with 16 bases lining up with TRBD2. The trim removed 6 bases at V and 1 base at J, leaving 6 bases unmatched. CDR3 size: 18 residues. Germline CDR1 reads LNHDA; CDR2 reads SQIVND (reference sequence). CDR3 protein: CASRGGLAGGMAKNIQYF. For the CDR3, the DNA is TGTGCCAGTAGGGGGGGACTAGCGGGAGGGATGGCCAAAAACATTCAGTACTTC.

The chain couples TRBV6-5 to TRBJ2-5; 8 bases match TRBD1. The CDR3 runs 13 residues. The J segment lost 6 bases and the V segment lost 6 bases, leaving 6 bases of the junction unmatched. The germline CDR1 and CDR2 sequences are MNHEY and SVGAGI. CDR3 protein: CASSQDRVQTQYF. The CDR3 coding sequence is TGTGCCAGCAGCCAGGACAGGGTGCAGACCCAGTACTTC.

Of note for this clone: This specimen includes other DNA sequences encoding the same CDR3. V is TRBV18 and J is TRBJ1-1, with TRBD1 matching 8 bases. Trimming cost V 3 bases and J 4 bases; bases outside gene matches: 1. There are 13 residues in the CDR3. Germline CDR1 is KGHSH and CDR2 is LQKENI. Written as DNA, the CDR3 is TGTGCCAGCTCACCCGGACAGGGCACTGAAGCTTTCTTT. Amino acid sequence: CASSPGQGTEAFF.

The rearrangement links TRBV7-2 to TRBJ2-1, with D possibly being TRBD1 (6 bases). Germline CDR1 is SGHTA and CDR2 is FQGNSA. The CDR3 sequence is 15 residues long. Deletions cut 0 bases from V and 7 bases from J, with 13 bases between. The chain's CDR3 is CASSLAGASGNEQFF. CDR3 bases: TGTGCCAGCAGCTTAGCGGGGGCTTCCGGAAATGAGCAGTTCTTC.

The V gene is TRBV5-6, the J gene TRBJ2-7; D is unclear. Germline V gives CDR1 SGHDT, CDR2 YYEEEE. The V gene lost 4 bases and the J gene lost 1 base, with 12 bases spanning the gap. This CDR3 comprises 14 residues. In nucleotides, the CDR3 is TGTGCCAGCAGCGCCCGGGTCACATCCTACGAGCAGTACTTC. Encoded protein: CASSARVTSYEQYF.

This clone was recorded a few times. The chain links TRBV30 to TRBJ2-7, with unresolved D. The CDR3 contains 12 residues. CDR1 GTSNPN and CDR2 SVGIG come from the germline V gene (reference sequence). V lost 2 bases and J 4 bases, leaving 9 bases between the germline ends. The CDR3: CAWSRDSYEQYF. For the CDR3, the DNA is TGTGCCTGGAGTAGAGACTCTTACGAGCAGTACTTC.

This clone was detected a few times. The chain employs TRBV29-1 and TRBJ2-7; D might be TRBD1 (6 bases). V was cut by 7 bases and J by 0 bases, with 16 bases left in between. The CDR3 runs 14 residues. Germline V lookup: CDR1 SQVTM, CDR2 ANQGSEA. The CDR3 loop is CSAVQGGRSYEQYF. The CDR3 DNA follows: TGCAGCGCCGTACAGGGTGGCCGCTCCTACGAGCAGTACTTC.

This clone was seen just once. The rearrangement links TRBV5-6 to TRBJ1-5, with 10 nucleotides matching TRBD1. The germline CDR1 and CDR2 sequences are SGHDT and YYEEEE. This CDR3 contains 15 residues. Trimming cost V 2 bases and J 6 bases; bases outside gene matches: 5. The CDR3 sequence: CASSFGTGVTQPQHF. In DNA, the CDR3 is TGTGCCAGCAGCTTCGGGACAGGGGTAACTCAGCCCCAGCATTTT.

Written as DNA, the CDR3 is TGTGCCAGCAGTGACTCGAGACTTGCTGAAGCTTTCTTT. Translation gives CASSDSRLAEAFF. The V call is TRBV6-4, the J call TRBJ1-1, with no clear D. Germline-derived CDR1 and CDR2 are MRHNA and SNTAGT. The CDR3 loop spans 13 amino acids. V lost 0 bases and J 6 bases, leaving 8 bases between the germline ends.

Remarks on this clone: Likely a read error: the CDR3 ends without its conserved phenylalanine or tryptophan. Because the CDR3's place on the DNA is in doubt, the DNA is left out and the CDR3 is given as listed by TCRdb. The V and J genes are TRBV28 and TRBJ1-2; no check of the table's D call, TRBD1, against the DNA was made. 14 amino acids form the CDR3, both terminal residues included. CDR1 is MDHEN, CDR2 SYDVKM, per germline. The chain's CDR3 is CASSSGGSGLDEAL.

The genes are TRBV6-4 and TRBJ2-3, with a possible D match to TRBD2 (6 bases). This CDR3 contains 15 residues. The V and J ends lost 0 bases and 3 bases respectively, with 10 bases between them. Germline V gene lookup returns CDR1 MRHNA and CDR2 SNTAGT. The CDR3 here is CASSDSRGGTDTQYF. DNA of the CDR3: TGTGCCAGCAGTGACTCGCGGGGTGGGACAGATACGCAGTATTTT.

The chain carries TRBV25-1 and TRBJ2-7; TRBD2 is a possible D gene (5 bases). The germline V gene has CDR1 MGHDK and CDR2 SYGVNS. Deletions cut 6 bases from V and 6 bases from J, with 15 bases between. The CDR3 is 13 residues long. The CDR3 bases are TGTGCCAGCAGAGGACTGCCTGACGGCGAGCAGTACTTC. The encoded protein is CASRGLPDGEQYF.

The V call is TRBV2, the J call TRBJ1-2, with D uncertain. CDR1 SNHLY and CDR2 FYNNEI come from the germline V gene. V gave up 7 bases and J gave up 2 bases, with 17 bases separating them. This CDR3 is built from 15 residues. CDR3 amino acids: CASTETGRKNYGYTF. The DNA of the CDR3 is TGTGCCAGCACCGAAACCGGGAGGAAGAACTATGGCTACACCTTC.

The chain couples TRBV25-1 to TRBJ2-5; D not resolved. The germline CDR1 and CDR2 sequences are MGHDK and SYGVNS. This CDR3 is 14 amino acids long. Trimming took 6 bases from V and 2 from J, leaving 13 bases between them. The CDR3 bases are TGTGCCAGCAGATCCCCCGGGTTTCAAGAGACCCAGTACTTC. It codes for CASRSPGFQETQYF.

V usage is TRBV7-2 and J usage is TRBJ2-7; TRBD2 matches at 7 bases. CDR1 is SGHTA and CDR2 is FQGNSA in the germline V gene. The CDR3 consists of 16 residues. With V trimmed by 6 bases and J by 1 base, 12 bases remained unmatched. DNA of the CDR3: TGTGCCAGCAGTGAGAGCAAGGGTAGCGGGTCCTACGAGCAGTACTTC. The encoded protein is CASSESKGSGSYEQYF.

The rearrangement uses TRBV27 and TRBJ1-2; D is uncertain. Germline CDR1 and CDR2: MNHEY and SMNVEV (reference sequence). The CDR3 length is 12 residues. V was cut by 6 bases and J by 6 bases, with 11 bases left in between. CDR3 sequence reads: CASSPDKDGYTF. CDR3 in DNA: TGTGCCAGCAGCCCCGACAAGGATGGCTACACCTTC.

This chain connects TRBV10-3 to TRBJ2-6; D is undetermined. This CDR3 region has 15 residues. Germline V gene data show CDR1 as ENHRY and CDR2 as SYGVKD. Trimming pared 6 bases from V and 1 base from J, leaving 10 bases between. Here the CDR3 reads CAISPQQSGANVLTF. Here the CDR3 DNA reads TGTGCCATCAGCCCTCAACAATCTGGGGCCAACGTCCTGACTTTC.

The chain has TRBV15 and TRBJ2-5; tentatively, D is TRBD2 (5 bases). The V end lost 3 bases, the J end lost 0 bases, and 11 bases lay between the germline ends. The CDR3 covers 15 residues. Germline-derived CDR1 and CDR2 are LNHNV and YYDKDF (reference sequence). The CDR3 nucleotides read TGTGCCACCAGCAGGGGCCCGGGGTACCAAGAGACCCAGTACTTC. It translates to CATSRGPGYQETQYF.

The rearrangement links TRBV5-5 to TRBJ1-5; D perhaps matches TRBD1 (6 bases). The CDR3 contains 14 residues. Germline CDR1 SGHKS, CDR2 YYEKEE (reference sequence). Trimming removed 0 bases at V and 6 bases at J, with 10 bases between. Written as DNA, the CDR3 is TGTGCCAGCAGCTTGGCGTTGGACAGTCAGCCCCAGCATTTT. Its translation is CASSLALDSQPQHF.

The chain couples TRBV2 to TRBJ2-2; D gene uncertain. Germline-derived CDR1 and CDR2 are SNHLY and FYNNEI. This CDR3 region has 13 residues. The ends were cut back, 5 bases at V and 10 bases at J, with 14 bases in the middle. DNA for the CDR3: TGTGCCAGCAGTCTGGGCACTTCGGAGGAGCTGTTTTTT. Amino acids: CASSLGTSEELFF.

The chain uses TRBV4-2 and TRBJ2-5, with TRBD2 identical over 8 bases. The germline V gene has CDR1 LGHNA and CDR2 YNFKEQ. J was trimmed by 2 bases and V by 1 base; bases with no gene match: 3. This CDR3 spans 15 amino acids. CDR3 DNA sequence: TGTGCCAGCAGCCAAGCGAGCGGGAGTCAAGAGACCCAGTACTTC. Translated, it gives CASSQASGSQETQYF.

The chain employs TRBV14 and TRBJ2-7; the D gene is possibly TRBD1 (6 bases). Trimming pared 6 bases from V and 3 bases from J, leaving 15 bases between. CDR3 length: 14 residues. Germline CDR1 and CDR2: SGHDN and FVKESK. CDR3 residues: CASRNGQTDYEQYF. CDR3 coding DNA: TGTGCCAGCAGAAACGGACAGACGGACTACGAGCAGTACTTC.

This chain joins TRBV7-9 and TRBJ2-1; D may be TRBD2 (5 bases). CDR1 and CDR2 (germline): SEHNR, FQNEAQ (reference sequence). The V end was cut by 7 bases, the J end by 2 bases, with 15 bases between. The CDR3 spans 15 residues. The CDR3 coding sequence is TGTGCCAGCACCACTAGTTCCAGTGCCTACAATGAGCAGTTCTTC. Translating gives CASTTSSSAYNEQFF. Full variable domain (missing parts from reference TRBV7-9 and TRBJ2-1): DTGVSQNPRHKITKRGQNVTFRCDPISEHNRLYWYRQTLGQGPEFLTYFQNEAQLEKSRLLSDRFSAERPKGSFSTLEIQRTEQGDSAMYLCASTTSSSAYNEQFFGPGTRLTVL.

This chain links TRBV4-1 with TRBJ2-3, with TRBD1 identical over 7 bases. The CDR3 covers 16 residues. Germline values: CDR1 MGHRA, CDR2 YSYEKL. V gave up 0 bases and J gave up 6 bases; unmatched junction bases: 9. This CDR3 reads CASSQDGRQGGDTQYF. In nucleotides, the CDR3 is TGCGCCAGCAGCCAAGATGGGCGACAGGGCGGCGATACGCAGTATTTT.

The V and J genes are TRBV25-1 and TRBJ2-1; D remains ambiguous. CDR1 MGHDK and CDR2 SYGVNS come from the germline V gene. The CDR3 runs to 15 residues. The ends were cut back, 3 bases at V and 6 bases at J, with 15 bases in the middle. CDR3 DNA sequence: TGTGCCAGCAGTGATAGAGCCCTCCGTTCCAATGAGCAGTTCTTC. Its translation is CASSDRALRSNEQFF.